Each of the 17 T cell receptor beta chains below was sequenced from the same sample in a study of T cells in Graves' hyperthyroidism and ophthalmopathy. TCR beta CDR3 regions were amplified from RNA. HTBI primers drove first-round RT-PCR of the TCR CDR3. TCRdb reprocessed the multiplex PCR reads via MiXCR and lists one record per CDR3 protein. Of roughly 290,000 distinct CDR3 sequences in the sample, about 14% are singletons; the top ten hold approximately 7.8%. The sequenced material came from blood. The source of these receptors is a woman in her twenties or thirties with Graves' hyperthyroidism that later progressed to Graves' ophthalmopathy.

This clonotype has at least ten counts. CDR3 sequence reads: CATSDPGAGAYNEQFF. The CDR3 nucleotides read TGTGCCACCAGTGACCCCGGGGCGGGAGCCTACAATGAGCAGTTCTTC. The chain uses TRBV24-1 and TRBJ2-1; 7 bases match TRBD2. There are 16 residues in the CDR3. J lost 2 bases, V lost 4 bases, and 7 bases had no gene match. Germline V gene sequence: CDR1 KGHDR, CDR2 SFDVKD.

This clonotype appeared a few times. The chain recombines TRBV15 with TRBJ2-3; D is perhaps TRBD1 or TRBD2 (5 bases each). Trimming left V 0 bases short and J 11 bases short, with 15 bases between. Per the germline V gene, CDR1 is LNHNV and CDR2 is YYDKDF (reference sequence). The CDR3 runs to 14 residues. The CDR3 spells CATSRDLGVNGQYF. The CDR3 DNA sequence: TGTGCCACCAGCAGAGATCTGGGGGTGAATGGGCAGTATTTT.

This clonotype was counted many times. The chain is built from TRBV11-2 and TRBJ2-2; D gene uncertain. V was shortened by 5 bases and J by 7 bases, with 11 bases between the two germline ends. CDR1 and CDR2 (germline): SGHAT, FQNNGV. This CDR3 is 13 amino acids long. The CDR3 DNA is TGTGCCAGCAGCCTGGCCCCACTCGGGGAGCTGTTTTTT. The encoded protein is CASSLAPLGELFF.

This clonotype was observed a handful of times. The DNA of the CDR3 is TGCGCCAGCAGCCTATTTAGCGGGAGCGCGTCCAATGAGCAGTTCTTC. The encoded protein is CASSLFSGSASNEQFF. The chain is built from TRBV4-3 and TRBJ2-1; 9 bases are shared with TRBD2. With 4 bases clipped from V and 6 bases from J, the junction kept 10 bases outside the gene matches. CDR1 and CDR2 from the germline V gene are LGHNA and YSLEER. This CDR3 region has 16 residues.

Ten or more counts support this clonotype. The rearrangement joins TRBV27 to TRBJ1-1, with D possibly being TRBD1 (5 bases). This CDR3 comprises 15 residues. With 6 bases removed from V and 6 bases from J, the gap between germline ends came to 20 bases. Per the germline V gene, CDR1 is MNHEY and CDR2 is SMNVEV (reference sequence). CDR3 nucleotide sequence: TGTGCCAGCAGAATACATCAGCAGGGCTCAGCTGAAGCTTTCTTT. It is translated as CASRIHQQGSAEAFF.

V gene TRBV4-1 combines with J gene TRBJ2-5; D is unresolved. The CDR3 sequence is 15 residues long. Trimming cost V 3 bases and J 4 bases, with 15 bases left between them. Germline loops: CDR1 MGHRA, CDR2 YSYEKL. In DNA, the CDR3 is TGCGCCAGCAGCCATGTTGAGGCGACCCCAGAGACCCAGTACTTC. Translating it yields CASSHVEATPETQYF.

This clonotype occurred many times. The chain employs TRBV7-9 and TRBJ2-7; either TRBD1 or TRBD2 may supply D (5 bases each). CDR3 size: 15 residues. V was pared by 1 base and J by 5 bases, with 15 bases between. CDR1 is SEHNR and CDR2 is FQNEAQ in the germline V gene (reference sequence). The CDR3 bases are TGTGCCAGCAGCTTAGTCAGGGTTAGCGACGACGAGCAGTACTTC. It translates to CASSLVRVSDDEQYF.

This clonotype showed up many times. The chain joins TRBV6-1 to TRBJ2-2; TRBD2 matches 8 bases. The V and J ends lost 7 bases and 0 bases, in that order; junction bases with no gene match: 7. In germline, CDR1 is MNHNS, CDR2 SASEGT. The CDR3 contains 16 residues. In DNA form, the CDR3 reads TGTGCCAGCACTACCGGGGGGGTTCCGAACACCGGGGAGCTGTTTTTT. As protein: CASTTGGVPNTGELFF.

Only a few counts were recorded for this clonotype. Germline is not matched at one junction end, which may reflect a read error. V gene TRBV7-7 combines with J gene TRBJ2-3; D may be TRBD1 or TRBD2 (5 bases each). The CDR3 is 14 amino acids. The germline gives CDR1 SSHAT, CDR2 FNYEAQ (reference sequence). This CDR3 reads CASSKGPGTDTQYF. CDR3 DNA: TGTGCTAGCAGCAAGGGACCAGGGACAGATACGCAGTATTTT.

The chain joins TRBV20-1 to TRBJ2-2; a possible D gene is TRBD2 (6 bases). Between the trimmed V and J ends, which lost 4 bases and 0 bases, there was a span of 12 bases. CDR3 length: 15 residues. CDR1 and CDR2 (germline): DFQATT, SNEGSKA (reference sequence). CDR3 residues: CSAIQRVANTGELFF. As DNA, the CDR3 is TGCAGTGCTATTCAGCGGGTTGCGAACACCGGGGAGCTGTTTTTT.

This clonotype was counted ten times or more. The rearrangement uses TRBV11-2 and TRBJ2-1; 10 positions match TRBD2. The trim removed 7 bases at V and 9 bases at J, leaving 9 bases unmatched. Germline V gene sequence: CDR1 SGHAT, CDR2 FQNNGV. The CDR3 is 14 residues long. DNA of the CDR3: TGTGCCAGCACTCCGCAACTAGCGGGGCGTGAGCAGTTCTTC. This sequence encodes CASTPQLAGREQFF.

Ten or more counts support this clonotype. The chain uses TRBV12-3 or TRBV12-4 and TRBJ2-1; D might be TRBD1 or TRBD2, each matching 5 bases. CDR3 length equals 12 residues. Trimming took off 1 base at V and 10 bases at J, with 8 bases between the two ends. The CDR3 is CASSLVGDEQFF. As DNA, the CDR3 is TGTGCCAGCAGTTTAGTAGGGGACGAGCAGTTCTTC.

This clonotype was detected a few times. V and J are TRBV20-1 and TRBJ1-2; no reliable D call. The CDR3 is 11 amino acids. Looked up from germline, CDR1 is DFQATT and CDR2 is SNEGSKA (reference sequence). Trimming removed 3 bases at V and 3 bases at J, with 5 bases between. Here the CDR3 DNA reads TGCAGTGCTAGGTCTGACTATGGCTACACCTTC. Translating it yields CSARSDYGYTF.

This clonotype was seen repeatedly, ten times or more. DNA of the CDR3: TGCAGCGTTGAGGGCCTCAACTATGGCTACACCTTC. Translation: CSVEGLNYGYTF. V is TRBV29-1 and J is TRBJ1-2; no reliable D call. The CDR3 runs 12 residues. CDR1 is SQVTM and CDR2 is ANQGSEA in the germline V gene. Trimming removed 3 bases at V and 2 bases at J, with 7 bases between.

This clonotype was seen repeatedly, ten times or more. This rearrangement joins TRBV5-8 to TRBJ1-2; D remains unclear. V gave up 2 bases and J gave up 2 bases, with 7 bases separating them. CDR1 is SGHTS, CDR2 YDEGEE, per germline. This CDR3 is built from 13 residues. The CDR3 reads CASSFIGNYGYTF. The CDR3 nucleotides read TGTGCCAGCAGCTTCATCGGGAACTATGGCTACACCTTC.

In its sample, this clonotype was seen many times. The V call is TRBV28, the J call TRBJ2-3; TRBD2 agrees at 9 bases. After removal of 4 bases from V and 4 bases from J, the junction contained 9 bases not matched to a gene. Per the germline V gene, CDR1 is MDHEN and CDR2 is SYDVKM. This CDR3 is built from 16 residues. The CDR3 DNA is TGTGCCAGCAGTTCCCCCGGGACTAGCCCTGCAGATACGCAGTATTTT. Translated, it gives CASSSPGTSPADTQYF.

On this clonotype: Since a much larger clone is just one base distant, this may be a read error. The rearrangement links TRBV6-2 or TRBV6-3 to TRBJ2-2; D is uncertain. CDR1 and CDR2 from the germline V gene are MNHEY and SVGEGT. The CDR3 contains 13 residues. Deletions cut 6 bases from V and 2 bases from J, with 7 bases between. The CDR3 coding sequence is TGTGCCAGCAGAACCAAAAACACCGGGGAGCTGTTTTTT. Translating gives CASRTKNTGELFF.